This entry describes one T cell receptor (beta chain). Its antigen is not known. These data come from a study of cytomegalovirus exposure and HLA in healthy donors. About the study: From donors who were HLA-typed, an early data release held approximately 91 million unique TCRs. Study-level findings and limits: Researchers catalogued about 160 TCR beta chains as cytomegalovirus-associated.

13 Jbeta primers and 60 Vbeta primers were used for the PCR. Using immunoSEQ multiplex PCR, the repertoire was profiled, and TCRdb retains in-frame clones only, with some absent. The table shows around 97,000 clones, with 60% to 70% occurring only once. J gave up 4 bases and V 5 bases, and 10 bases lay outside the gene matches. CDR3 length equals 17 residues. Germline values: CDR1 SGHTA, CDR2 FQGNSA. The receptor comes from a woman aged 45-65 years in good health and CMV-seronegative. V and J are TRBV7-2 and TRBJ2-1; 11 bases are shared with TRBD2. The sample taken for sequencing was PBMCs. The CDR3 nucleotides read TGTGCCAGCAGCCCGCGGGCGGGGACTAGCGGATACAATGAGCAGTTCTTC. Its protein is CASSPRAGTSGYNEQFF.